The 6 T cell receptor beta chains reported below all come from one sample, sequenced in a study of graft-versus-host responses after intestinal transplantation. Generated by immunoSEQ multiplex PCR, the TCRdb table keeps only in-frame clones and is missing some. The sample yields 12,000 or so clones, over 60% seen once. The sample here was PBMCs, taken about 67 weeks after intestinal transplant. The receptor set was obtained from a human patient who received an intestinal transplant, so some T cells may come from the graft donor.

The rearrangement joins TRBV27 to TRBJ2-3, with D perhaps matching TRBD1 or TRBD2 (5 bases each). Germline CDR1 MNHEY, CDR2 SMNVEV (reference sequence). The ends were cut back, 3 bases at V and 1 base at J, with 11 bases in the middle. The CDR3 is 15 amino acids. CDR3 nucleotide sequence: TGTGCCAGCAGTTTTAATCTGGGGGGCACAGATACGCAGTATTTT. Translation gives CASSFNLGGTDTQYF.

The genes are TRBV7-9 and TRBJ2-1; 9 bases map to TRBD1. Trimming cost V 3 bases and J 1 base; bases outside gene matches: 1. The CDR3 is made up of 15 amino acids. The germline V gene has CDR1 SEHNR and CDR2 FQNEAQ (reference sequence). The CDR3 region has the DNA TGTGCCAGCAGCTTCGGGACAGGGTCCTACAATGAGCAGTTCTTC. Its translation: CASSFGTGSYNEQFF.

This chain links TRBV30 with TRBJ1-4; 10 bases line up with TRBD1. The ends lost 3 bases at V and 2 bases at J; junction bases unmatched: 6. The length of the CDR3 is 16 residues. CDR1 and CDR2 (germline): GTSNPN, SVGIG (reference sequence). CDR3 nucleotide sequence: TGTGCCTGGAGGCGACAGGGGGCTGGGACTAATGAAAAACTGTTTTTT. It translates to CAWRRQGAGTNEKLFF.

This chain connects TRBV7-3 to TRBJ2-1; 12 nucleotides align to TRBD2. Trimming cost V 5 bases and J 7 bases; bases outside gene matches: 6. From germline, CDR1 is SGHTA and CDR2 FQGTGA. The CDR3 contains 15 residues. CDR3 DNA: TGTGCCAGCAGCCTAGCGGGAGGGCCTATAAATGAGCAGTTCTTC. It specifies CASSLAGGPINEQFF.

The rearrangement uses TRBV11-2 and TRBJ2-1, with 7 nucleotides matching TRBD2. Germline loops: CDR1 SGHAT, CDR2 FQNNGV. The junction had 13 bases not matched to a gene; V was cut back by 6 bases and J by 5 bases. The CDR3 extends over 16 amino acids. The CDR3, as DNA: TGTGCCAGCAGACGTCACCGGGAGGACATCGACAATGAGCAGTTCTTC. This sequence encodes CASRRHREDIDNEQFF.

CDR3 sequence (DNA): TGTGCCTGGAGTCTTGGGAGGAACACTGAAGCTTTCTTT. Residues: CAWSLGRNTEAFF. The rearrangement links TRBV30 to TRBJ1-1; D unresolved. This CDR3 region has 13 residues. Deletions cut 2 bases from V and 1 base from J, with 8 bases between. The V gene's germline CDR1 is GTSNPN and CDR2 SVGIG (reference sequence).